This T cell receptor beta chain was identified during a study of T cell repertoires in cytomegalovirus infection. Regarding this clonotype: Its specificity is not known.

TCRdb reprocessed the reads with MiXCR, giving one entry per CDR3 protein. The sample comprises about half a million distinct CDR3 sequences, about 42% of which are singletons, and 43% rests with the top ten. CDR1 LNHDA and CDR2 SQIVND come from the germline V gene (reference sequence). V was shortened by 1 base and J by 1 base, with 23 bases between the two germline ends. This CDR3 comprises 20 residues. The sample was cultured PBMCs, taken from culture after CMV antigen stimulation. The chain uses TRBV19 and TRBJ1-5; D might be TRBD1 (6 bases). This TCR was sampled from a human donor in good health (CMV status not recorded). Some clones in this sample may be carry-over from other donors' samples. The CDR3 here is CASSIGAQGDFRRSNQPQHF. In nucleotides, the CDR3 is TGTGCCAGTAGTATAGGGGCACAGGGAGATTTCAGAAGAAGCAATCAGCCCCAGCATTTT.